This paragraph reports one T cell receptor beta chain. TCRdb's copy holds only in-frame clones and misses some; the assay was immunoSEQ multiplex PCR. The sample shows 200,000 to 250,000 clones, about four fifths of them seen only once. Participant-given clinical history determined each cohort assignment. Recovery among Cohort 3 donors was established by two negative PCRs, clearance, or symptom resolution. This specimen belongs to a study of blood T cell repertoires in COVID-19. As for the study in general: Researchers got acute and convalescent COVID-19 samples from the United States, Italy and Spain.

The CDR3 contains 14 residues. Germline CDR1 and CDR2: SGHRS and YFSETQ. Trimming pared 0 bases from V and 2 bases from J, leaving 6 bases between. This TCR was recovered from a man aged 55 to 70 who had recovered from COVID-19. The chain is built from TRBV5-1 and TRBJ1-5; maybe TRBD1 (5 bases). Sequenced sample: PBMCs or T cells enriched from blood (not recorded which). CDR3 in amino acids: CASSLGGGNQPQHF. The CDR3 DNA reads TGCGCCAGCAGCTTGGGGGGGGGCAATCAGCCCCAGCATTTT.